The 15 T cell receptor beta chains below all came from one sample that was sequenced in a study of cytomegalovirus exposure and HLA in healthy donors. Vbeta (60) and Jbeta (13) primers were used in the PCR. The method was immunoSEQ multiplex PCR; TCRdb's version includes in-frame clones alone and lacks a portion of them. The sample holds 140,000 to 150,000 clones, 77% seen once. Sequenced input: PBMCs. These receptors were obtained from a male donor in good health and CMV-seronegative.

The chain couples TRBV19 to TRBJ2-3; 10 bases match TRBD2. Germline CDR1 is LNHDA and CDR2 is SQIVND (reference sequence). V trimming: 6 bases; J trimming: 7 bases; junction bases outside the gene matches: 7. The CDR3 sequence is 14 residues long. Here the CDR3 reads CASRSLAGVYTQYF. CDR3 DNA: TGTGCCAGTAGGAGCCTAGCGGGAGTATATACGCAGTATTTT. Looking up the rest from reference TRBV19 and TRBJ2-3 gives the full variable domain: DGGITQSPKYLFRKEGQNVTLSCEQNLNHDAMYWYRQDPGQGLRLIYYSQIVNDFQKGDIAEGYSVSREKKESFPLTVTSAQKNPTAFYLCASRSLAGVYTQYFGPGTRLTVL.

The chain has TRBV7-3 and TRBJ1-1, with D perhaps TRBD1 (5 bases). V lost 1 base, J lost 2 bases, and 14 bases lay in between. Germline V gene sequence: CDR1 SGHTA, CDR2 FQGTGA. The length of the CDR3 is 16 residues. The CDR3 spells CASSLMGPGGNTEAFF. The CDR3 DNA is TGTGCCAGCAGCTTAATGGGCCCCGGGGGTAACACTGAAGCTTTCTTT.

The chain recombines TRBV29-1 with TRBJ1-1; possible D gene TRBD1, 5 bases. Trimming cost V 3 bases and J 3 bases, with 11 bases left between them. CDR1 and CDR2 from the germline V gene are SQVTM and ANQGSEA. The CDR3 totals 13 residues. CDR3 bases: TGCAGCGTTGATGGGGGGTATTACACTGAAGCTTTCTTT. It encodes CSVDGGYYTEAFF.

This chain connects TRBV6-5 to TRBJ1-6; D ambiguous. This CDR3 comprises 16 residues. Trimming took off 2 bases at V and 6 bases at J, with 14 bases between the two ends. Germline V gene lookup returns CDR1 MNHEY and CDR2 SVGAGI. The CDR3 DNA reads as TGTGCCAGCAGTTACGGGAGGTTCTTAGGTAATTCACCCCTCCACTTT. Protein: CASSYGRFLGNSPLHF.

J is TRBJ2-3 and V is TRBV7-8, with D unclear. V shed 4 bases and J shed 4 bases, with 9 bases lying between them. This CDR3 has 13 residues. Germline lookup yields CDR1 SGHVS and CDR2 FQNEAQ. In DNA, the CDR3 is TGTGCCAGCAGCTCCCGCCAGGCAGATACGCAGTATTTT. This encodes CASSSRQADTQYF.

This clone was found a few times. CDR3 coding DNA: TGTGCCAGCAGTCCTGGGGGGAACCGATTGGAGGAGCAGTACTTC. It translates to CASSPGGNRLEEQYF. The chain uses TRBV6-5 and TRBJ2-7, with D possibly matching TRBD2 (6 bases). The CDR3 is made up of 15 amino acids. V lost 5 bases and J 7 bases, leaving 21 bases between the germline ends. Germline V gives CDR1 MNHEY, CDR2 SVGAGI.

The rearrangement links TRBV5-4 to TRBJ2-5, with D tentatively TRBD2 (5 bases). Trimming removed 1 base at V and 2 bases at J, with 12 bases between. The CDR3 totals 15 residues. Germline CDR1 is SGHNT and CDR2 is YYREEE (reference sequence). CDR3 bases: TGTGCCAGCAGCTTGTTCGGCGGGCTACAAGAGACCCAGTACTTC. Encoded protein: CASSLFGGLQETQYF.

The chain uses TRBV12-2 and TRBJ1-3; TRBD1 was called by the table and not checked on the DNA. TRBV12-2 is a listed pseudogene. This CDR3 contains 16 residues. The CDR3 spells CASRFTGEERGNTIYF. The CDR3 coding sequence is TGTGCAAGTCGCTTCACAGGGGAGGAACGTGGAAACACCATATATTTT.

This clone appeared a single time. The V call is TRBV5-1, the J call TRBJ2-5; D gene ambiguous. The CDR3 spans 16 residues. Trimming cost V 4 bases and J 5 bases, with 21 bases left between them. From germline, CDR1 is SGHRS and CDR2 YFSETQ. The CDR3 loop reads CASSLSPARKVETQYF. The CDR3, as DNA: TGCGCCAGCAGCCTCTCTCCAGCTAGGAAGGTCGAGACCCAGTACTTC.

The chain couples TRBV9 to TRBJ2-5; TRBD2 matches at 11 bases. Per the germline V gene, CDR1 is SGDLS and CDR2 is YYNGEE. Losses at the gene ends were 4 bases for V and 5 bases for J; bases not matched to a gene: 7. The CDR3 has 15 amino acids. The CDR3 region is CASSPLGTSGETQYF. The CDR3 DNA is TGTGCCAGCAGCCCCTTGGGGACTAGCGGTGAGACCCAGTACTTC.

CDR3 in amino acids: CASSQSGANTGELFF. CDR3 bases: TGCGCCAGCAGCCAAAGCGGGGCGAACACCGGGGAGCTGTTTTTT. J is TRBJ2-2 and V is TRBV4-3; 7 nucleotides line up with TRBD2. V lost 2 bases to trimming and J lost 0 bases; unmatched junction nucleotides: 0. The CDR3 contains 15 residues. Germline V gene data show CDR1 as LGHNA and CDR2 as YSLEER.

The table lists this clone with a count of one. This same CDR3 is encoded by further DNA sequences in the sample. The rearrangement joins TRBV7-9 to TRBJ1-2; 9 bases line up with TRBD1. CDR1 is SEHNR, CDR2 FQNEAQ, per germline (reference sequence). This CDR3 contains 14 residues. With V trimmed by 5 bases and J by 7 bases, 8 bases remained unmatched. For the CDR3, the DNA is TGTGCCAGCAGCCTCCCGGACAGGGGAGGTGGCTACACCTTC. Protein: CASSLPDRGGGYTF.

The V call is TRBV7-6, the J call TRBJ2-7; TRBD1 agrees at 11 bases. Germline V gene sequence: CDR1 SGHVS, CDR2 FNYEAQ. This CDR3 spans 15 amino acids. The V segment lost 5 bases and the J segment 3 bases; nucleotides outside the gene matches: 6. CDR3 nucleotide sequence: TGTGCCAGCAGCCCAACCGGGACAGGGGGCTACGAGCAGTACTTC. It specifies CASSPTGTGGYEQYF. The full variable domain, completed using reference TRBV7-6 and TRBJ2-7, is GAGVSQSPRYKVTKRGQDVALRCDPISGHVSLYWYRQALGQGPEFLTYFNYEAQQDKSGLPNDRFSAERPEGSISTLTIQRTEQRDSAMYRCASSPTGTGGYEQYFGPGTRLTVT.

With regard to this clone: The junction departs from the called germline gene at one end, perhaps through a read error. CDR3 sequence (DNA): TGTGCCAGCAGCTTAGAAAGTCGGCGGAATTTT. It specifies CASSLESRRNF. The gene calls are TRBV7-9 and TRBJ2-3; D is uncertain. CDR1 and CDR2 from the germline V gene are SEHNR and FQNEAQ (reference sequence). CDR3 length: 11 amino acids.

This chain joins TRBV5-1 and TRBJ1-1; 9 positions match TRBD1. The germline gives CDR1 SGHRS, CDR2 YFSETQ. There are 13 residues in the CDR3. V shed 4 bases and J 11 bases; nucleotides not matched to a gene: 9. This chain's CDR3 is CASSGGTGSEAFF. Here the CDR3 DNA reads TGCGCCAGCAGCGGAGGGACAGGGAGTGAGGCTTTCTTT.